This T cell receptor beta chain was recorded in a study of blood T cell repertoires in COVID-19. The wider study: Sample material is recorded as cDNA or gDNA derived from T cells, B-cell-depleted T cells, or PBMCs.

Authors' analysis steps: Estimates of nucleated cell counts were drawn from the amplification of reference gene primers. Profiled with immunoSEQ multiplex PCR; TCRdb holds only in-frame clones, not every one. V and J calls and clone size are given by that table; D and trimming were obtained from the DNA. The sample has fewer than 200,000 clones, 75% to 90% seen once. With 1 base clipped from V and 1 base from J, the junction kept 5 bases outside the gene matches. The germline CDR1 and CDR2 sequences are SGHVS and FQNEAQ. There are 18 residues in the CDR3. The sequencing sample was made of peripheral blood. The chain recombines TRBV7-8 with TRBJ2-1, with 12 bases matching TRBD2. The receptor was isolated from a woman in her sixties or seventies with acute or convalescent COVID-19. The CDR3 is CASSLGLAGGWSYNEQFF. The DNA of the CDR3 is TGTGCCAGCAGCTTAGGCCTAGCGGGAGGGTGGTCCTACAATGAGCAGTTCTTC.